The T cell receptor (beta chain) under discussion was sequenced for a study of blood T cell repertoires in COVID-19. Study-wide background: The cDNA or gDNA used as material had been derived from T cells, B-cell-depleted T cells, or PBMCs.

CDR3 length equals 16 residues. J was trimmed by 5 bases and V by 4 bases; bases with no gene match: 13. Per germline, CDR1 SGHDN and CDR2 FVKESK. This table comes from immunoSEQ multiplex PCR, and its TCRdb copy is limited to in-frame clones, with some not included. Altogether fewer than 350,000 clones are present, about 76% being singletons, with the ten largest covering 2.5% to 3.5%. The chain has TRBV14 and TRBJ2-5, with TRBD2 matching over 7 bases. Sequencing was done on a sample of peripheral blood. The sequence came from a woman aged 55 to 70 with active or convalescent COVID-19. In DNA, the CDR3 is TGTGCCAGCAGCCCGAGACTAGCCTGGATTGGGGAGACCCAGTACTTC. It codes for CASSPRLAWIGETQYF. Supplemented by reference TRBV14 and TRBJ2-5, the full variable domain reads EAGVTQFPSHSVIEKGQTVTLRCDPISGHDNLYWYRRVMGKEIKFLLHFVKESKQDESGMPNNRFLAERTGGTYSTLKVQPAELEDSGVYFCASSPRLAWIGETQYFGPGTRLLVL.